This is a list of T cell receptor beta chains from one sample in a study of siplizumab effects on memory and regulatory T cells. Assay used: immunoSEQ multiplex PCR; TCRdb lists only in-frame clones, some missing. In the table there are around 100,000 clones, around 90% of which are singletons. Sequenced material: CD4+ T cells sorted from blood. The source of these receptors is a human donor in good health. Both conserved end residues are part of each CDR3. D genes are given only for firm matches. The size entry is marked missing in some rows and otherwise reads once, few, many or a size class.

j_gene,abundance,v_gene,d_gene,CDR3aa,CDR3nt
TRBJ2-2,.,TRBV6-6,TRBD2,CASRPSGTNTGELFF,TGTGCCAGCAGGCCTAGCGGCACGAACACCGGGGAGCTGTTTTTT
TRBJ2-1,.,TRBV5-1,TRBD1,CASSKGQGVYNEQFF,TGCGCCAGCAGCAAGGGACAGGGGGTCTACAATGAGCAGTTCTTC
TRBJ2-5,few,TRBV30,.,CAWSVNQETQYF,TGTGCCTGGAGTGTCAACCAAGAGACCCAGTACTTC
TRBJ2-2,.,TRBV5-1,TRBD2,CASSLETSGYTGELFF,TGCGCCAGCAGCTTGGAAACTAGCGGGTACACTGGGGAGCTGTTTTTT
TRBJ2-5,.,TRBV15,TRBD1,CATSRDGQGRETQYF,TGTGCCACCAGCAGAGACGGACAGGGCAGAGAGACCCAGTACTTC
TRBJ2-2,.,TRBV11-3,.,CASSLEDPGELFF,TGTGCCAGCAGCTTAGAAGACCCCGGGGAGCTGTTTTTT
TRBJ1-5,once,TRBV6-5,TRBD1,CAKENPGQSNQPQHF,TGTGCCAAAGAAAACCCGGGACAGAGCAATCAGCCCCAGCATTTT
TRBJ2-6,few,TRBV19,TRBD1,CASRSGTGGLSGANVLTF,TGTGCCAGTAGATCAGGGACAGGGGGACTCTCTGGGGCCAACGTCCTGACTTTC
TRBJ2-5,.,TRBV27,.,CASSWKGKETQYF,TGTGCCAGCAGTTGGAAAGGGAAAGAGACCCAGTACTTC
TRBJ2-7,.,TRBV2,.,CASSEALGGGGTEYF,TGTGCCAGCAGTGAAGCGCTTGGGGGTGGGGGCACCGAGTACTTC
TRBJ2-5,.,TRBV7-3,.,CASSLYPTGETQYF,TGTGCCAGCAGCTTATATCCCACTGGCGAGACCCAGTACTTC
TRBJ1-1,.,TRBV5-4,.,CASSTKTIQNTEAFF,TGTGCCAGCAGCACCAAGACGATCCAGAACACTGAAGCTTTCTTT
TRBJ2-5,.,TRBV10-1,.,CASSDPGETQYF,TGCGCCAGCAGCGACCCCGGGGAGACCCAGTACTTC
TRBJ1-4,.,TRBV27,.,CASSSYLSGNYNEKLFF,TGTGCCAGCAGTTCCTACTTATCAGGCAACTATAATGAAAAACTGTTTTTT
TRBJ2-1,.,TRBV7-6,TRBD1,CASSPDRDRGYNEQFF,TGTGCCAGCAGCCCCGACCGGGACAGGGGCTACAATGAGCAGTTCTTC
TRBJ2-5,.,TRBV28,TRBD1,CASSFLGTGQETQYF,TGTGCCAGCAGTTTCCTCGGGACAGGGCAGGAGACCCAGTACTTC
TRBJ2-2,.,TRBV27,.,CASSFSYRATGELFF,TGTGCCAGCAGTTTCTCATACAGGGCTACCGGGGAGCTGTTTTTT
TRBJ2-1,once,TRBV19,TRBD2,CASTRGLANTYNEQFF,TGTGCCAGCACCCGAGGACTAGCCAATACCTACAATGAGCAGTTCTTC
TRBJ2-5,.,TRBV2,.,CALAGLATVQETQYF,TGTGCCCTCGCGGGGTTAGCGACAGTACAAGAGACCCAGTACTTC
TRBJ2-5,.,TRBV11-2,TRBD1,CASSQGVRDRGMGETQYF,TGTGCCAGCAGCCAAGGGGTCCGGGACAGGGGGATGGGAGAGACCCAGTACTTC
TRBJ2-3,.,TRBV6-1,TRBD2,CASRLAGSTDTQYF,TGTGCCAGCAGACTAGCGGGGAGCACAGATACGCAGTATTTT
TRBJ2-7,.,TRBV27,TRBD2,CASSPGLAGSEQYF,TGTGCCAGCAGCCCCGGACTAGCGGGAAGCGAGCAGTACTTC
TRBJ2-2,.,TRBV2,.,CASRERGSGVTGELFF,TGTGCCAGCAGGGAACGGGGTAGCGGAGTTACCGGGGAGCTGTTTTTT
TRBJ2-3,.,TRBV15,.,CATSRVPGGGTQYF,TGTGCCACCAGCAGAGTCCCAGGGGGAGGGACGCAGTATTTT
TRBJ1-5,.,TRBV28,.,CASSLAGDYSNQPQHF,TGTGCCAGCAGTTTAGCGGGAGATTATAGCAATCAGCCCCAGCATTTT
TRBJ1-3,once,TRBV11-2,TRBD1,CASSFRNSWGDRSGNTIYF,TGTGCCAGCAGCTTTAGGAATTCTTGGGGGGACAGGTCTGGAAACACCATATATTTT
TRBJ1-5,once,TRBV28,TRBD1,CASRQGVVQPQHF,TGTGCCAGCAGACAGGGGGTTGTTCAGCCCCAGCATTTT
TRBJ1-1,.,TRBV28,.,CASRPGIPTEAFF,TGTGCCAGCAGACCGGGGATCCCCACTGAAGCTTTCTTT
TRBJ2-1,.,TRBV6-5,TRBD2,CASRRSGRSVSEQFF,TGTGCCAGCAGGAGAAGCGGGAGATCTGTGAGTGAGCAGTTCTTC